The 29 T cell receptor beta chains listed next were all sequenced from one sample in a study of blood T cell repertoires in COVID-19. Here immunoSEQ multiplex PCR was the method, and the copy in TCRdb shows in-frame clones only, minus some. The table lists about 210,000 clones, approximately 85% of them singletons, with roughly 5.1% in the top ten. Sequenced: peripheral blood. Receptors were obtained from a woman in her sixties or seventies with COVID-19, enrolled during active disease.

This clone was seen more than once but under ten times. V usage is TRBV27 and J usage is TRBJ2-7; a possible D gene is TRBD2 (6 bases). This CDR3 region has 14 residues. Trimming shortened V by 2 bases and J by 0 bases, and 8 bases separated the two germline ends. Germline values: CDR1 MNHEY, CDR2 SMNVEV (reference sequence). This CDR3 is CASSLASASYEQYF. The CDR3 DNA follows: TGTGCCAGCAGTTTAGCTAGCGCCTCCTACGAGCAGTACTTC.

The chain links TRBV3-1 (or the pseudogene TRBV3-2) to TRBJ2-7; no clear D. The germline gives CDR1 LGHDT, CDR2 YNNKEL (reference sequence). Trimming left V 5 bases short and J 1 base short, with 21 bases between. The CDR3 length is 17 residues. CDR3 bases: TGTGCCAGCAGCTCATCCCGAGGTGAGAAAGGATCCTACGAGCAGTACTTC. Translating it yields CASSSSRGEKGSYEQYF.

As concerns this clone: The sample carries other DNA sequences with the same CDR3. V gene TRBV7-2 combines with J gene TRBJ2-2; TRBD2 matches at 13 bases. Germline CDR1 reads SGHTA; CDR2 reads FQGNSA. V trimming: 4 bases; J trimming: 6 bases; junction bases outside the gene matches: 5. The CDR3 sequence is 16 residues long. This chain's CDR3 is CASSSGTSGTAGELFF. The CDR3 DNA is TGTGCCAGCAGCTCCGGGACTAGCGGGACTGCCGGGGAGCTGTTTTTT. Supplemented by reference TRBV7-2 and TRBJ2-2, the full variable domain reads GAGVSQSPSNKVTEKGKDVELRCDPISGHTALYWYRQSLGQGLEFLIYFQGNSAPDKSGLPSDRFSAERTGGSVSTLTIQRTQQEDSAVYLCASSSGTSGTAGELFFGEGSRLTVL.

The gene calls are TRBV29-1 and TRBJ1-2; a possible D gene is TRBD1 (6 bases). The V end was cut by 4 bases, the J end by 4 bases, with 13 bases between. The CDR3 covers 13 residues. Germline CDR1 and CDR2: SQVTM and ANQGSEA. The CDR3 is CSVGAGGAYGYTF. In nucleotides, the CDR3 is TGCAGCGTTGGGGCCGGGGGGGCCTATGGCTACACCTTC.

The chain recombines TRBV4-1 with TRBJ1-2, with 11 bases lining up with TRBD1. Germline assignment: CDR1 MGHRA and CDR2 YSYEKL. J lost 7 bases, V lost 4 bases, and 8 bases had no gene match. This CDR3 comprises 15 residues. This chain's CDR3 is CASSPADRGRSGYTF. Here the CDR3 DNA reads TGCGCCAGCAGCCCAGCGGACAGGGGGCGCAGTGGCTACACCTTC.

In this sample, this clone turned up a few times. The rearrangement uses TRBV4-1 and TRBJ2-1; TRBD1 aligns across 8 bases. Germline-derived CDR1 and CDR2 are MGHRA and YSYEKL. Trimming cost V 4 bases and J 10 bases; bases outside gene matches: 15. The CDR3 has 16 amino acids. The CDR3 loop is CASSLGMAGGPTEQFF. For the CDR3, the DNA is TGCGCCAGCAGCCTGGGAATGGCAGGGGGCCCAACCGAGCAGTTCTTC.

The chain carries TRBV4-3 and TRBJ1-2, with D tentatively TRBD1 (6 bases). CDR1 is LGHNA, CDR2 YSLEER, per germline. Trimming removed 0 bases at V and 7 bases at J, with 15 bases between. CDR3 size: 15 residues. CDR3 DNA sequence: TGCGCCAGCAGCCAAGATTCAGGGGATCGGGGTGGCTACACCTTC. As protein: CASSQDSGDRGGYTF.

J is TRBJ1-4 and V is TRBV6-1; TRBD1 is a possible D gene (6 bases). The V gene's germline CDR1 is MNHNS and CDR2 SASEGT. The CDR3 consists of 16 residues. The V end was cut by 4 bases, the J end by 5 bases, with 17 bases between. The CDR3 sequence is CASSGFTGQGNEKLFF. The CDR3 DNA sequence: TGTGCCAGCAGTGGATTCACAGGCCAGGGGAATGAAAAACTGTTTTTT.

The CDR3 region has the DNA TGTGCCTGGAAACAGGGCAGCTCCTACGAGCAGTACTTC. Amino acid sequence: CAWKQGSSYEQYF. The chain uses TRBV30 and TRBJ2-7, with D perhaps matching TRBD1 (6 bases). The CDR3 is made up of 13 amino acids. In germline, CDR1 is GTSNPN, CDR2 SVGIG (reference sequence). The V end lost 4 bases, the J end lost 0 bases, and 10 bases lay between the germline ends.

This clone was seen a handful of times. The chain joins TRBV28 to TRBJ2-7; D may be TRBD2 (6 bases). The germline gives CDR1 MDHEN, CDR2 SYDVKM. The V end was cut by 8 bases, the J end by 11 bases, with 19 bases between. The CDR3 runs 12 residues. CDR3 coding DNA: TGTGCCAGCCAACCAGGAGGGCTCTTAAAGTACTTC. The encoded protein is CASQPGGLLKYF. Using reference TRBV28 and TRBJ2-7 for the parts outside the CDR3, the full variable domain is DVKVTQSSRYLVKRTGEKVFLECVQDMDHENMFWYRQDPGLGLRLIYFSYDVKMKEKGDIPEGYSVSREKKERFSLILESASTNQTSMYLCASQPGGLLKYFGPGTRLTVT.

This clone was detected a few times. The gene calls are TRBV6-6 and TRBJ2-7; 7 bases match TRBD1. This CDR3 has 19 residues. J was trimmed by 2 bases and V by 5 bases; bases with no gene match: 21. From germline, CDR1 is MNHNY and CDR2 SVGAGI (reference sequence). The CDR3 sequence is CASSRQPPTNTGAPYEQYF. CDR3 bases: TGTGCCAGCAGTCGTCAGCCCCCAACTAATACAGGGGCCCCCTACGAGCAGTACTTC.

The chain links TRBV19 to TRBJ2-7, with 7 bases matching TRBD1. This CDR3 spans 12 amino acids. Trimming removed 9 bases from V and 3 bases from J; junction bases left unmatched: 5. Germline V gives CDR1 LNHDA, CDR2 SQIVND (reference sequence). CDR3 sequence reads: CASTGTDYEQYF. In nucleotides, the CDR3 is TGTGCCAGCACCGGGACAGACTACGAGCAGTACTTC.

V usage is TRBV4-3 and J usage is TRBJ2-1; 7 bases line up with TRBD2. The CDR3 totals 15 residues. The ends lost 1 base at V and 7 bases at J; junction bases unmatched: 7. CDR1 and CDR2 from the germline V gene are LGHNA and YSLEER. The CDR3 here is CASSQARLAINEQFF. The DNA of the CDR3 is TGCGCCAGCAGCCAAGCCCGACTAGCTATAAATGAGCAGTTCTTC.

V and J are TRBV19 and TRBJ2-4; possible D gene TRBD2, 7 bases. CDR3 length: 15 residues. The germline gives CDR1 LNHDA, CDR2 SQIVND (reference sequence). Trimming stripped 6 bases from V and 3 bases from J, with 15 bases between. The CDR3 is CASRLRGPGKNIQYF. Written as DNA, the CDR3 is TGTGCCAGTAGGCTGCGGGGGCCGGGCAAAAACATTCAGTACTTC.

The V call is TRBV4-3, the J call TRBJ2-3; 14 nucleotides line up with TRBD2. V trimming: 5 bases; J trimming: 6 bases; junction bases outside the gene matches: 13. This CDR3 spans 18 amino acids. Germline V gene data show CDR1 as LGHNA and CDR2 as YSLEER. CDR3 in amino acids: CASSSAGTSGRGEDTQYF. The CDR3 DNA reads as TGCGCCAGCAGCTCAGCCGGGACTAGCGGGAGAGGGGAGGATACGCAGTATTTT.

The V gene is TRBV19, the J gene TRBJ2-7, with 7 bases aligning to TRBD2. Losses at the gene ends were 5 bases for V and 6 bases for J; bases not matched to a gene: 7. The CDR3 is 13 residues long. CDR1 LNHDA and CDR2 SQIVND come from the germline V gene (reference sequence). The CDR3 protein is CASSFRLAGEQYF. The DNA of the CDR3 is TGTGCCAGTAGTTTTCGACTAGCTGGCGAGCAGTACTTC.

This chain joins TRBV29-1 and TRBJ2-3; D call uncertain. Germline lookup yields CDR1 SQVTM and CDR2 ANQGSEA. Deletions cut 1 base from V and 1 base from J, with 9 bases between. The CDR3 extends over 14 amino acids. The CDR3 spells CSVEGGKGTDTQYF. CDR3 DNA sequence: TGCAGCGTTGAAGGCGGAAAAGGCACAGATACGCAGTATTTT.

This clone has only a few counts. The gene calls are TRBV11-2 and TRBJ1-3, with unresolved D. The germline V gene has CDR1 SGHAT and CDR2 FQNNGV. Trimming removed 2 bases from V and 0 bases from J, with 5 bases in between. CDR3 size: 14 residues. CDR3 in amino acids: CASSLISSGNTIYF. The CDR3 DNA is TGTGCCAGCAGCTTAATCTCCTCTGGAAACACCATATATTTT.

This chain joins TRBV6-5 and TRBJ1-2; no clear D gene. Germline V CDR1 and CDR2: MNHEY, SVGAGI. The CDR3 contains 13 residues. With 4 bases removed from V and 4 bases from J, the gap between germline ends came to 10 bases. In DNA form, the CDR3 reads TGTGCCAGCAGTTTGGGGAGCCGCTATGGCTACACCTTC. Translating gives CASSLGSRYGYTF.

V is TRBV10-3 and J is TRBJ2-1; 8 nucleotides align to TRBD2. This CDR3 has 16 amino acids. Germline loops: CDR1 ENHRY, CDR2 SYGVKD. V was pared by 2 bases and J by 8 bases, with 11 bases of the junction left unmatched. For the CDR3, the DNA is TGTGCCATCAGTGAGCCAACTGGACTAGCCGTCGATGAGCAGTTCTTC. Translation: CAISEPTGLAVDEQFF.

The gene calls are TRBV19 and TRBJ1-2; the D gene is possibly TRBD1 (5 bases). Germline CDR1 is LNHDA and CDR2 is SQIVND (reference sequence). This CDR3 has 15 residues. V lost 6 bases to trimming and J lost 1 base, with 15 bases between them. The CDR3 region is CASRDPTVGNYGYTF. CDR3 nucleotides: TGTGCCAGTAGAGACCCGACAGTGGGTAACTATGGCTACACCTTC.

The CDR3 is CASSFRQGADQPQHF. CDR3 DNA: TGTGCCAGCAGCTTCCGACAGGGGGCGGATCAGCCCCAGCATTTT. J is TRBJ1-5 and V is TRBV7-2; 10 bases map to TRBD1. CDR1 is SGHTA, CDR2 FQGNSA, per germline. The J segment lost 5 bases and the V segment lost 3 bases, leaving 4 bases of the junction unmatched. This CDR3 has 15 residues. Together with reference TRBV7-2 and TRBJ1-5, the CDR3 gives the full variable domain: GAGVSQSPSNKVTEKGKDVELRCDPISGHTALYWYRQSLGQGLEFLIYFQGNSAPDKSGLPSDRFSAERTGGSVSTLTIQRTQQEDSAVYLCASSFRQGADQPQHFGDGTRLSIL.

This clone was counted many times. The chain uses TRBV27 and TRBJ1-6; D is unclear. From germline, CDR1 is MNHEY and CDR2 SMNVEV (reference sequence). The ends were cut back, 6 bases at V and 0 bases at J, with 9 bases in the middle. This CDR3 region has 15 residues. CDR3 in amino acids: CASRPPGSYNSPLHF. The CDR3, as DNA: TGTGCCAGCAGGCCTCCCGGCTCCTATAATTCACCCCTCCACTTT.

This chain joins TRBV30 and TRBJ1-2, with a tentative D call TRBD1 (6 bases). The V gene's germline CDR1 is GTSNPN and CDR2 SVGIG (reference sequence). The CDR3 consists of 13 residues. The V and J ends lost 4 bases and 2 bases respectively, with 11 bases between them. CDR3 coding DNA: TGTGCCTGGACACAGGGTGGAAACTATGGCTACACCTTC. Translation: CAWTQGGNYGYTF.

This sequence joins TRBV5-1 and TRBJ2-3; 7 bases align to TRBD1. V lost 4 bases and J lost 2; bases outside the gene matches: 4. CDR3 length: 14 residues. Germline V gene data show CDR1 as SGHRS and CDR2 as YFSETQ. The DNA of the CDR3 is TGCGCCAGCAGCCTGGACAGGTCCACAGATACGCAGTATTTT. It yields the protein CASSLDRSTDTQYF.

The chain is built from TRBV6-6 and TRBJ1-6; D might be TRBD1 (6 bases). V lost 4 bases and J lost 1, with 11 bases in between. CDR1 is MNHNY, CDR2 SVGAGI, per germline (reference sequence). This CDR3 has 16 residues. CDR3 sequence reads: CASSSVQGSYNSPLHF. The DNA for the CDR3 is TGTGCCAGCAGTTCAGTACAGGGTTCCTATAATTCACCCCTCCACTTT.

The chain uses TRBV27 and TRBJ2-7, with D possibly matching TRBD2 (6 bases). CDR1 MNHEY and CDR2 SMNVEV come from the germline V gene (reference sequence). CDR3 length equals 15 residues. V was cut by 0 bases and J by 1 base, with 10 bases left in between. The CDR3 DNA follows: TGTGCCAGCAGTTTATCCTCACGGGGGTCCTACGAGCAGTACTTC. It encodes CASSLSSRGSYEQYF.

This clone has only a few counts. The gene calls are TRBV30 and TRBJ1-4; a weak D match, TRBD1 (5 bases). V was clipped by 1 base and J by 7 bases, with 13 bases between them. Germline V gene data show CDR1 as GTSNPN and CDR2 as SVGIG (reference sequence). The CDR3 totals 14 residues. CDR3 sequence reads: CAWSAGAKSEKLFF. CDR3 DNA sequence: TGTGCCTGGAGTGCTGGGGCGAAAAGTGAAAAACTGTTTTTT. Drawing the rest from reference TRBV30 and TRBJ1-4, the complete variable domain is SQTIHQWPATLVQPVGSPLSLECTVEGTSNPNLYWYRQAAGRGLQLLFYSVGIGQISSEVPQNLSASRPQDRQFILSSKKLLLSDSGFYLCAWSAGAKSEKLFFGSGTQLSVL.

This sequence joins TRBV6-2 or TRBV6-3 and TRBJ2-3, with 9 bases that match TRBD2. This CDR3 spans 18 amino acids. The V and J ends lost 2 bases and 3 bases, in that order; junction bases with no gene match: 12. CDR1 is MNHEY, CDR2 SVGEGT, per germline. The CDR3 spells CASSYDRLADQLTDTQYF. The CDR3 bases are TGTGCCAGCAGTTACGATAGACTAGCGGACCAGTTGACAGATACGCAGTATTTT.